These 5 T cell receptor beta chains were all obtained from the same sample, sequenced in a study of identical twins. TCRdb used MiXCR to reprocess the 5' RACE reads, holding one entry per CDR3 protein. The table lists hundreds of thousands of distinct CDR3 sequences, 6.1% of them singletons. Material: naive T cells sorted from blood. Receptors were obtained from a man aged 18 to 30 in good health.

This clonotype was seen many times. The V and J genes are TRBV20-1 and TRBJ2-1; possible D gene TRBD2, 6 bases. CDR3 length: 16 residues. V lost 0 bases to trimming and J lost 5 bases, with 17 bases between them. The germline V gene encodes CDR1 DFQATT and CDR2 SNEGSKA (reference sequence). The CDR3: CSAREGTGPGNNEQFF. The CDR3, as DNA: TGCAGTGCTAGAGAGGGGACTGGACCGGGGAACAATGAGCAGTTCTTC.

This clonotype was counted at least ten times. The chain combines TRBV28 with TRBJ2-7, with TRBD1 identical over 8 bases. Germline CDR1 reads MDHEN; CDR2 reads SYDVKM. V lost 8 bases, J lost 9 bases, and 9 bases stayed unmatched. The CDR3 has 12 residues. CDR3 residues: CASGAGQGRQYF. CDR3 coding DNA: TGTGCCAGCGGTGCCGGACAGGGAAGGCAGTACTTC.

This clonotype was seen many times. The rearrangement joins TRBV4-1 to TRBJ2-1; TRBD2 might be the D (5 bases). CDR3 size: 14 residues. Trimming pared 1 base from V and 10 bases from J, leaving 14 bases between. In germline, CDR1 is MGHRA, CDR2 YSYEKL. As DNA, the CDR3 is TGCGCCAGCAGCCAAGGATCCTACGCGGGCGAGCAGTTCTTC. It yields the protein CASSQGSYAGEQFF.

This clonotype has a handful of counts. The J gene is TRBJ2-2, the V gene TRBV7-2; 9 bases are a match to TRBD2. The CDR3 covers 16 residues. V lost 1 base to trimming and J lost 6 bases; unmatched junction nucleotides: 6. In germline, CDR1 is SGHTA, CDR2 FQGNSA. CDR3 protein: CASSLVGGRAAGELFF. The CDR3 coding sequence is TGTGCCAGCAGCTTAGTGGGCGGGAGGGCCGCCGGGGAGCTGTTTTTT.

This clonotype has at least ten counts. The V gene is TRBV7-3, the J gene TRBJ2-3, with D maybe TRBD2 (6 bases). The CDR3 is 17 residues long. Germline V gene sequence: CDR1 SGHTA, CDR2 FQGTGA. V gave up 1 base and J gave up 3 bases, with 17 bases separating them. The CDR3 sequence is CASSLNPVAGSTDTQYF. The CDR3 bases are TGTGCCAGCAGCTTAAATCCGGTTGCGGGATCGACAGATACGCAGTATTTT. Combining the CDR3 with reference TRBV7-3 and TRBJ2-3 gives the whole variable domain GAGVSQTPSNKVTEKGKYVELRCDPISGHTALYWYRQSLGQGPEFLIYFQGTGAADDSGLPNDRFFAVRPEGSVSTLKIQRTERGDSAVYLCASSLNPVAGSTDTQYFGPGTRLTVL.